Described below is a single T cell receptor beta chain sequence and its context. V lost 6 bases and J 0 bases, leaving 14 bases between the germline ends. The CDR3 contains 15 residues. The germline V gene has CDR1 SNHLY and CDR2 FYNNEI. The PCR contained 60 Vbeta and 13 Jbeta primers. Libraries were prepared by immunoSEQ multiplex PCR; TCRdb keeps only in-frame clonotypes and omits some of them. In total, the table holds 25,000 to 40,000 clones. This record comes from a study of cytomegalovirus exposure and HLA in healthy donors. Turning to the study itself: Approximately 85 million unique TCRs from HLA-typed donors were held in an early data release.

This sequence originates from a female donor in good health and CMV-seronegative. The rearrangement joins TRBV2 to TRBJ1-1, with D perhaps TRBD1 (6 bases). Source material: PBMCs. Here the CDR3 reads CASRATGHLNTEAFF. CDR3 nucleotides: TGTGCCAGCAGAGCGACAGGACACTTGAACACTGAAGCTTTCTTT.